This TCR beta chain was profiled in a study of T cells in Graves' hyperthyroidism and ophthalmopathy. This clonotype was counted a few times. The V segment lost 6 bases and the J segment 7 bases; nucleotides outside the gene matches: 8. The CDR3 is 16 residues long. RNA transcripts gave rise to amplified TCR beta CDR3 regions. When the TCR CDR3 underwent first-round RT-PCR, the HTBI primer set was used. One entry per CDR3 protein, called by TCRdb with MiXCR from the multiplex PCR reads. Among hundreds of thousands of distinct CDR3 sequences listed, around 21% were seen once. The origin of this receptor is a man younger than 40 with Graves' ophthalmopathy. Source material: blood. The chain carries TRBV12-3 or TRBV12-4 and TRBJ2-3; 15 bases fit TRBD2. CDR3 amino acids: CASRLGLAGGQYTQYF. For the CDR3, the DNA is TGTGCCAGCAGACTCGGACTAGCGGGAGGGCAGTATACGCAGTATTTT.